Below, 20 T cell receptor beta chains from the same sample are listed, as sequenced in a study of cytomegalovirus exposure and HLA in healthy donors. PCR used 60 Vbeta primers and 13 Jbeta primers. Produced via immunoSEQ multiplex PCR; TCRdb's table is partial and in-frame only. The data contain about 100,000 clones, about four fifths of them singletons. The sequenced material came from PBMCs. These receptors all stem from a middle-aged woman in good health and CMV-seronegative.

V usage is TRBV4-2 and J usage is TRBJ2-5; D remains unclear. TRBJ2-7 matches the DNA end more closely, so the J call is doubtful. Germline V gene data show CDR1 as LGHNA and CDR2 as YNFKEQ. The CDR3 contains 14 residues. The CDR3 protein is CASSQDDSFYEQYF. In DNA form, the CDR3 reads TGTGCCAGCAGCCAAGATGACTCTTTCTACGAGCAGTACTTC.

The chain uses TRBV5-1 and TRBJ2-1; the match to TRBD2 covers 8 bases. The CDR3 consists of 15 residues. Germline assignment: CDR1 SGHRS and CDR2 YFSETQ. The J segment lost 3 bases and the V segment lost 4 bases, leaving 6 bases of the junction unmatched. DNA for the CDR3: TGCGCCAGCAGCAGAGCGGGGGAGCTCTACAATGAGCAGTTCTTC. Amino acid sequence: CASSRAGELYNEQFF.

J is TRBJ2-7 and V is TRBV5-5; 7 nucleotides line up with TRBD1. Trimming took 3 bases from V and 4 from J; bases not matched to a gene: 7. Looked up from germline, CDR1 is SGHKS and CDR2 is YYEKEE (reference sequence). The CDR3 consists of 14 residues. The CDR3 bases are TGTGCCAGCAGCTCCGGGACAGCCTTTTACGAGCAGTACTTC. It encodes CASSSGTAFYEQYF.

V is TRBV5-6 and J is TRBJ2-5; 11 bases agree with TRBD1. Germline loops: CDR1 SGHDT, CDR2 YYEEEE. Losses at the gene ends were 4 bases for V and 4 bases for J; bases not matched to a gene: 3. The CDR3 is made up of 14 amino acids. Here the CDR3 DNA reads TGTGCCAGCAGCCCTGGACAGGGGGCAGAGACCCAGTACTTC. It encodes CASSPGQGAETQYF.

The rearrangement links TRBV6-6 to TRBJ2-3, with D perhaps TRBD1 (5 bases). The V gene's germline CDR1 is MNHNY and CDR2 SVGAGI (reference sequence). Trimming stripped 0 bases from V and 5 bases from J, with 9 bases between. This CDR3 is 14 amino acids long. This CDR3 is CASSYSRDGDTQYF. The CDR3 DNA is TGTGCCAGCAGTTACTCCAGGGATGGAGATACGCAGTATTTT.

The V call is TRBV21-1, the J call TRBJ2-3; the table gives TRBD1 as D, unverified against the DNA. TRBV21-1 is labeled a pseudogene. The CDR3 runs to 16 residues. CDR3 loop: CASSRRQGISTDTQYF. The CDR3 bases are TGTGCCAGCAGCAGAAGACAGGGGATTAGCACAGATACGCAGTATTTT.

The chain combines TRBV11-2 with TRBJ2-1; D is possibly TRBD2 (5 bases). The CDR3 consists of 13 residues. V gave up 7 bases and J gave up 5 bases, with 12 bases separating them. CDR1 is SGHAT, CDR2 FQNNGV, per germline. The CDR3 reads CASTGTRDNEQFF. The CDR3 DNA is TGTGCCAGCACCGGAACTAGGGACAATGAGCAGTTCTTC.

This chain connects TRBV10-3 to TRBJ2-4; D is unclear. V was pared by 3 bases and J by 4 bases, with 13 bases between. The CDR3 is 15 amino acids. CDR1 is ENHRY, CDR2 SYGVKD, per germline. For the CDR3, the DNA is TGTGCCATCAGTGAATCGGAGAGGTCAAAAAACATTCAGTACTTC. It codes for CAISESERSKNIQYF.

The rearrangement uses TRBV11-1 and TRBJ2-7, with 9 positions matching TRBD2. CDR1 is SGHAT and CDR2 is FQDESV in the germline V gene (reference sequence). The CDR3 is 14 amino acids. J lost 0 bases, V lost 4 bases, and 1 base had no gene match. Written as DNA, the CDR3 is TGTGCCAGCAGCTCTAGCGGGGACTCCTACGAGCAGTACTTC. Translating it yields CASSSSGDSYEQYF.

The genes are TRBV15 and TRBJ2-1, with 9 bases that match TRBD1. Trimming at V came to 4 bases and at J to 5 bases, leaving 6 bases not matched to a gene. The CDR3 is 15 amino acids. Germline values: CDR1 LNHNV, CDR2 YYDKDF (reference sequence). CDR3 residues: CATSIPGQGDNEQFF. Written as DNA, the CDR3 is TGTGCCACCAGCATTCCGGGACAGGGCGACAATGAGCAGTTCTTC.

The V and J genes are TRBV10-3 and TRBJ1-2; D ambiguous. The V and J ends lost 6 bases and 4 bases respectively, with 15 bases between them. CDR3 length equals 14 residues. Germline V gene sequence: CDR1 ENHRY, CDR2 SYGVKD. This CDR3 is CAIRGSGSGYGYTF. CDR3 DNA: TGTGCCATCAGGGGGTCGGGAAGTGGCTATGGCTACACCTTC.

The chain uses TRBV7-9 and TRBJ1-1; D remains ambiguous. The CDR3 runs to 14 residues. With 1 base removed from V and 0 bases from J, the gap between germline ends came to 6 bases. In germline, CDR1 is SEHNR, CDR2 FQNEAQ (reference sequence). The chain's CDR3 is CASSLVQMNTEAFF. For the CDR3, the DNA is TGTGCCAGCAGCTTAGTACAGATGAACACTGAAGCTTTCTTT.

This clone was counted between two and nine times. This chain links TRBV10-2 with TRBJ2-7; a weak D match, TRBD2 (6 bases). Germline V gives CDR1 WSHSY, CDR2 SAAADI. The CDR3 is made up of 12 amino acids. Between the trimmed V and J ends, which lost 2 bases and 7 bases, there was a span of 9 bases. CDR3 sequence (DNA): TGCGCCAGCAGTGAGGGGGGAGGAGAGCAGTACTTC. It specifies CASSEGGGEQYF.

V usage is TRBV11-2 and J usage is TRBJ1-1; 7 positions agree with TRBD1. There are 16 residues in the CDR3. Per germline, CDR1 SGHAT and CDR2 FQNNGV. V shed 5 bases and J 0 bases; nucleotides not matched to a gene: 9. The CDR3 here is CASSNRGRGMNTEAFF. DNA for the CDR3: TGTGCCAGCAGCAACAGGGGCCGAGGCATGAACACTGAAGCTTTCTTT.

This clone showed up just a few times. The chain joins TRBV7-3 to TRBJ2-1; 7 bases match TRBD1. This CDR3 region has 14 residues. Per germline, CDR1 SGHTA and CDR2 FQGTGA. Trimming at V came to 4 bases and at J to 1 base, leaving 1 base not matched to a gene. CDR3 sequence (DNA): TGTGCCAGCAGCTCGGGACAGTCCTACAATGAGCAGTTCTTC. This translates into CASSSGQSYNEQFF.

This clone showed up just a few times. This chain joins TRBV14 and TRBJ2-3, with TRBD2 as a possible D gene (5 bases). Germline values: CDR1 SGHDN, CDR2 FVKESK. The CDR3 spans 16 residues. V was clipped by 1 base and J by 0 bases, with 11 bases between them. In DNA, the CDR3 is TGTGCCAGCAGCCAAGGCGGGCCTTGGAGCACAGATACGCAGTATTTT. Amino acids: CASSQGGPWSTDTQYF.

The V call is TRBV6-5, the J call TRBJ2-1, with TRBD1 as a possible D gene (5 bases). Looked up from germline, CDR1 is MNHEY and CDR2 is SVGAGI. Trimming took off 6 bases at V and 2 bases at J, with 8 bases between the two ends. The CDR3 is made up of 13 amino acids. The CDR3 sequence: CASRRGTYNEQFF. For the CDR3, the DNA is TGTGCCAGCAGAAGGGGCACCTACAATGAGCAGTTCTTC.

The chain combines TRBV4-2 with TRBJ2-4; D gene unclear. The ends were cut back, 0 bases at V and 0 bases at J, with 15 bases in the middle. The CDR3 runs 18 residues. CDR1 is LGHNA and CDR2 is YNFKEQ in the germline V gene. The CDR3 nucleotides are TGTGCCAGCAGCCAAGAACTCGGCTCGGCGGAAGCCAAAAACATTCAGTACTTC. Its translation: CASSQELGSAEAKNIQYF.

This chain uses TRBV6-4 with TRBJ2-1, with D tentatively TRBD2 (6 bases). The CDR3 sequence is 14 residues long. CDR1 and CDR2 from the germline V gene are MRHNA and SNTAGT. Trimming left V 5 bases short and J 9 bases short, with 17 bases between. The CDR3: CASSRERLGAEQFF. The CDR3 nucleotides are TGTGCCAGCAGTCGGGAACGACTAGGGGCTGAGCAGTTCTTC.

The chain carries TRBV11-2 and TRBJ2-7, with 7 bases identical to TRBD2. V dropped 5 bases and J dropped 3; count of bases not matched to a gene: 1. Germline CDR1 is SGHAT and CDR2 is FQNNGV. This CDR3 spans 12 amino acids. The CDR3 sequence: CASSQRGYEQYF. The CDR3 nucleotides read TGTGCCAGCAGCCAGCGGGGCTACGAGCAGTACTTC.